What follows are 8 T cell receptor beta chains derived from one specimen sequenced in a study of T cells after yellow fever vaccination. TCRdb reprocessed the 5' RACE reads via MiXCR and lists one record per CDR3 protein. The sample carries hundreds of thousands of distinct CDR3 sequences, 13% recorded once. The starting material was PBMCs, obtained on the day of the yellow fever booster vaccination. These receptor sequences come from a man aged 25 to 40 who received the YFV17D yellow fever vaccine.

The chain combines TRBV4-2 with TRBJ2-3; D might be TRBD2 (5 bases). The length of the CDR3 is 16 residues. The germline V gene encodes CDR1 LGHNA and CDR2 YNFKEQ. Trimming left V 4 bases short and J 0 bases short, with 14 bases between. The CDR3 DNA sequence: TGTGCCAGCAGCCGAGGTACAGAGGGAAGCACAGATACGCAGTATTTT. It encodes CASSRGTEGSTDTQYF.

The V gene is TRBV20-1, the J gene TRBJ2-3, with 11 bases lining up with TRBD2. CDR3 length: 17 residues. The junction had 8 bases not matched to a gene; V was cut back by 3 bases and J by 0 bases. CDR1 and CDR2 from the germline V gene are DFQATT and SNEGSKA (reference sequence). CDR3: CSARLSSSGGSTDTQYF. DNA for the CDR3: TGCAGTGCTAGGCTTTCTTCTAGCGGGGGGAGCACAGATACGCAGTATTTT.

This clonotype has only a few counts. The gene calls are TRBV7-7 and TRBJ2-5; no clear D gene. Between the trimmed V and J ends, which lost 3 bases and 4 bases, there was a span of 12 bases. There are 14 residues in the CDR3. Germline CDR1 and CDR2: SSHAT and FNYEAQ (reference sequence). This CDR3 is CASSLNWGGETQYF. In DNA, the CDR3 is TGTGCCAGCAGCTTGAATTGGGGTGGAGAGACCCAGTACTTC.

The rearrangement links TRBV6-6 to TRBJ2-1; D gene unclear. Trimming removed 7 bases from V and 5 bases from J, with 3 bases in between. Looked up from germline, CDR1 is MNHNY and CDR2 is SVGAGI (reference sequence). This CDR3 is 10 amino acids long. The CDR3, as DNA: TGTGCCAGCAACCACAATGAGCAGTTCTTC. This sequence encodes CASNHNEQFF.

The chain recombines TRBV7-2 with TRBJ2-1; TRBD2 matches 8 bases. V shed 4 bases, J shed 8 bases, and the junction held 10 bases outside the gene matches. Germline V CDR1 and CDR2: SGHTA, FQGNSA. The CDR3 extends over 15 amino acids. The CDR3 loop reads CASSSGLAESHEQFF. In nucleotides, the CDR3 is TGTGCCAGCAGCTCCGGACTAGCCGAGTCGCATGAGCAGTTCTTC.

This clonotype was seen more than once but under ten times. The J gene is TRBJ1-4, the V gene TRBV30; D is unresolved. CDR1 is GTSNPN and CDR2 is SVGIG in the germline V gene (reference sequence). The length of the CDR3 is 14 residues. With 4 bases removed from V and 0 bases from J, the gap between germline ends came to 9 bases. The CDR3 sequence: CAWKRSATNEKLFF. CDR3 nucleotide sequence: TGTGCCTGGAAAAGAAGTGCAACTAATGAAAAACTGTTTTTT. Complete variable domain (other parts from reference TRBV30 and TRBJ1-4): SQTIHQWPATLVQPVGSPLSLECTVEGTSNPNLYWYRQAAGRGLQLLFYSVGIGQISSEVPQNLSASRPQDRQFILSSKKLLLSDSGFYLCAWKRSATNEKLFFGSGTQLSVL.

The gene calls are TRBV5-5 and TRBJ1-6; D is unresolved. V was trimmed by 5 bases and J by 2 bases, leaving 14 bases between them. The CDR3 is 16 amino acids. The germline V gene has CDR1 SGHKS and CDR2 YYEKEE (reference sequence). CDR3 loop: CASSDDKNAYNSPLHF. CDR3 DNA: TGTGCCAGCAGTGATGACAAGAACGCCTATAATTCACCCCTCCACTTT.

Many counts were recorded for this clonotype. The J gene is TRBJ2-7, the V gene TRBV6-5; D is possibly TRBD1 or TRBD2 (5 bases each). The V gene lost 6 bases and the J gene lost 4 bases, with 7 bases spanning the gap. CDR1 MNHEY and CDR2 SVGAGI come from the germline V gene. CDR3 length: 11 amino acids. The CDR3 region is CASRRGYEQYF. Here the CDR3 DNA reads TGTGCCAGCAGGAGGGGATACGAGCAGTACTTC.